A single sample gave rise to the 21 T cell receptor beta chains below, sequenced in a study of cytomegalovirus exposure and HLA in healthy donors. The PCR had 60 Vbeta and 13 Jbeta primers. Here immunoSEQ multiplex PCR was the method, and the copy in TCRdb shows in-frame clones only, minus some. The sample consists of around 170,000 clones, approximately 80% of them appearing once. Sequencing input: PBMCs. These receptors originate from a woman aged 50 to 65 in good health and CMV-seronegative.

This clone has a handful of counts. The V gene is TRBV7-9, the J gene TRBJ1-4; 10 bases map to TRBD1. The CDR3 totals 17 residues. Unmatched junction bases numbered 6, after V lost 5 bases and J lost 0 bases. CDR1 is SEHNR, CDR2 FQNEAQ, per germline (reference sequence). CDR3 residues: CASSPGQGSATNEKLFF. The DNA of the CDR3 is TGTGCCAGCAGCCCGGGACAGGGGAGCGCAACTAATGAAAAACTGTTTTTT.

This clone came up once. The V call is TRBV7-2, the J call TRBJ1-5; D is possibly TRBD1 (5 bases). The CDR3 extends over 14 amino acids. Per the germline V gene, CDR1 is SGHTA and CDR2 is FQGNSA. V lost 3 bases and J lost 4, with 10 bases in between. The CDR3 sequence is CASSFGHRNQPQHF. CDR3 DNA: TGTGCCAGCAGCTTTGGACACAGAAATCAGCCCCAGCATTTT.

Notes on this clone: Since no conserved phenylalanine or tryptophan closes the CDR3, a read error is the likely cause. The CDR3 DNA reads as TGTGCCAGCAGACCCGTCCGGGGTGGAAACACCATATATCTT. Protein: CASRPVRGGNTIYL. This sequence joins TRBV7-9 and TRBJ1-3; no firm D call. The CDR3 runs 14 residues. Trimming removed 6 bases from V and 3 bases from J, with 12 bases in between. Germline CDR1 SEHNR, CDR2 FQNEAQ (reference sequence).

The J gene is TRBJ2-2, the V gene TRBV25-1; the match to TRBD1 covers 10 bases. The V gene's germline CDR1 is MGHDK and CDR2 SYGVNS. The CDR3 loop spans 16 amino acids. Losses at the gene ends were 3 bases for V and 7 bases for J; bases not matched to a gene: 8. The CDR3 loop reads CASSDPGQGRVGELFF. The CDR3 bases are TGTGCCAGCAGTGACCCGGGACAGGGGAGGGTCGGGGAGCTGTTTTTT.

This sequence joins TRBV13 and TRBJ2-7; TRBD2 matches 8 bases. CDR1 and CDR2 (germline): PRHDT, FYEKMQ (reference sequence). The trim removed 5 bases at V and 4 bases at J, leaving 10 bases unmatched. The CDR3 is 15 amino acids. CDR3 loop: CASSQTGGPMYEQYF. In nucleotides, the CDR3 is TGTGCCAGCAGCCAGACGGGGGGGCCGATGTACGAGCAGTACTTC.

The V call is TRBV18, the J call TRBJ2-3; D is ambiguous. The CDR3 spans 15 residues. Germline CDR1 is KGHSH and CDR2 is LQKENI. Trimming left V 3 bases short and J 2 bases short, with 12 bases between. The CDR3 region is CASSPPGTHTDTQYF. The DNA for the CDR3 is TGTGCCAGCTCACCCCCGGGTACACACACAGATACGCAGTATTTT.

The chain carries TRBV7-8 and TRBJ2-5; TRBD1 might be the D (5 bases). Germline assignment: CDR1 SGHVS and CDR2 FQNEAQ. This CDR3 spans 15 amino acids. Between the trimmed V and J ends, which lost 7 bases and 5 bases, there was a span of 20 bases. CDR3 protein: CASTGRLVKAETQYF. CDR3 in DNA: TGTGCCAGCACAGGGCGTCTAGTGAAGGCGGAGACCCAGTACTTC.

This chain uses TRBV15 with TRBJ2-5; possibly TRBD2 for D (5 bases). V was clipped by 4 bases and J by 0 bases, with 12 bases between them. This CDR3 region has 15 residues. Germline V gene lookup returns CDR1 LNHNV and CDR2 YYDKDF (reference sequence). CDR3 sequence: CATSNPSGYQETQYF. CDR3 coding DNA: TGTGCCACCAGCAATCCCTCGGGGTACCAAGAGACCCAGTACTTC.

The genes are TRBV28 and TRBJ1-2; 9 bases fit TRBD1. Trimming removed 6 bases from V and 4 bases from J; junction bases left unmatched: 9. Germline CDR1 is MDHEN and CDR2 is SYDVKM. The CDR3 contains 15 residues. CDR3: CASRTGGELRYGYTF. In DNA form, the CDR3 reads TGTGCCAGCAGGACAGGGGGGGAATTACGCTATGGCTACACCTTC.

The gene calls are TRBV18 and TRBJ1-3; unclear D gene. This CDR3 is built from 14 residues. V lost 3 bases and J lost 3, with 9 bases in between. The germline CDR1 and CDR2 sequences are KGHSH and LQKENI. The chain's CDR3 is CASSPNAGGNTIYF. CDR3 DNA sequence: TGTGCCAGCTCACCGAATGCGGGTGGAAACACCATATATTTT. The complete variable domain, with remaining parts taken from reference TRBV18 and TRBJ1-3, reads NAGVMQNPRHLVRRRGQEARLRCSPMKGHSHVYWYRQLPEEGLKFMVYLQKENIIDESGMPKERFSAEFPKEGPSILRIQQVVRGDSAAYFCASSPNAGGNTIYFGEGSWLTVV.

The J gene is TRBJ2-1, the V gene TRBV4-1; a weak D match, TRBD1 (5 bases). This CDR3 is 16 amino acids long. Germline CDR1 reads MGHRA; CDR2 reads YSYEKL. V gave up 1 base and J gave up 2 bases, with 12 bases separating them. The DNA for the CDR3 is TGCGCCAGCAGCCAAGTCACAGGCTATCCCTACAATGAGCAGTTCTTC. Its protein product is CASSQVTGYPYNEQFF.

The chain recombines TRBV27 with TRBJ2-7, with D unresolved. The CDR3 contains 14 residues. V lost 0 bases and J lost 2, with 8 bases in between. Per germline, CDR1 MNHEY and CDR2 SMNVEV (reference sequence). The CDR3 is CASSLSARTYEQYF. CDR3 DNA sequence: TGTGCCAGCAGTTTATCGGCTAGGACCTACGAGCAGTACTTC.

CDR3 DNA: TGCGCCAGCAGCCAAGGGGGGACTAGTTTGGGCACAGATACGCAGTATTTT. It yields the protein CASSQGGTSLGTDTQYF. The chain links TRBV4-3 to TRBJ2-3, with 8 nucleotides matching TRBD2. The length of the CDR3 is 17 residues. CDR1 and CDR2 from the germline V gene are LGHNA and YSLEER. The junction had 7 bases not matched to a gene; V was cut back by 1 base and J by 1 base.

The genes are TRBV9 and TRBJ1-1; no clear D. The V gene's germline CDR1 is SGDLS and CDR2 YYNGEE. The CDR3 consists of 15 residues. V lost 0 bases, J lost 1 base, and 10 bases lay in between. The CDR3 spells CASSVVPTANTEAFF. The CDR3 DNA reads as TGTGCCAGCAGCGTAGTCCCCACAGCGAACACTGAAGCTTTCTTT.

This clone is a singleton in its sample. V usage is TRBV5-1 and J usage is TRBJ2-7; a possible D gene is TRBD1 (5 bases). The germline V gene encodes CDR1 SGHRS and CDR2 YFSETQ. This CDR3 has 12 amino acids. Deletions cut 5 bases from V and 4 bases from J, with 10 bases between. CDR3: CASRQDRYEQYF. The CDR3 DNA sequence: TGCGCCAGCAGACAGGACCGGTACGAGCAGTACTTC. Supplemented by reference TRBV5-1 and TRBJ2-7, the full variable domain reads KAGVTQTPRYLIKTRGQQVTLSCSPISGHRSVSWYQQTPGQGLQFLFEYFSETQRNKGNFPGRFSGRQFSNSRSEMNVSTLELGDSALYLCASRQDRYEQYFGPGTRLTVT.

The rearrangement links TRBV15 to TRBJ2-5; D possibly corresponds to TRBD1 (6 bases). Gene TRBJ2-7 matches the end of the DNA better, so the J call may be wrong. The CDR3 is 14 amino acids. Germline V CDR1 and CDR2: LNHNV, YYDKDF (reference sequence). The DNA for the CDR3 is TGTGCCACCAGGGACAGACTGGTCTCCTACGAGCAGTACTTC. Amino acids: CATRDRLVSYEQYF.

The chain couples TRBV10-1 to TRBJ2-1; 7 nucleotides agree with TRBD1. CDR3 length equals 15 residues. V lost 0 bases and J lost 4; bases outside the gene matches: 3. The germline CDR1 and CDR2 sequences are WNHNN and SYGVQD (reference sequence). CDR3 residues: CASSESSGGYNEQFF. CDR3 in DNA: TGCGCCAGCAGTGAGTCCTCAGGGGGTTACAATGAGCAGTTCTTC.

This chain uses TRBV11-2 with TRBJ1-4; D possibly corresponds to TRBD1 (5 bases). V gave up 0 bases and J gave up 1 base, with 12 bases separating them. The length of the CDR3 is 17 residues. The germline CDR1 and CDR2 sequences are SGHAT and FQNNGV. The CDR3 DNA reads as TGTGCCAGCAGCTTAGATTCGGGGGTGGGAACTAATGAAAAACTGTTTTTT. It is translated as CASSLDSGVGTNEKLFF.

The CDR3 bases are TGCGCCAGCAGCTTTCAGAACGAGCAGTACTTC. Translation: CASSFQNEQYF. The chain carries TRBV5-1 and TRBJ2-7, with D unclear. Germline CDR1 is SGHRS and CDR2 is YFSETQ. The germline V and J ends were trimmed by 2 bases and 5 bases, with 5 bases remaining between them. The CDR3 sequence is 11 residues long.

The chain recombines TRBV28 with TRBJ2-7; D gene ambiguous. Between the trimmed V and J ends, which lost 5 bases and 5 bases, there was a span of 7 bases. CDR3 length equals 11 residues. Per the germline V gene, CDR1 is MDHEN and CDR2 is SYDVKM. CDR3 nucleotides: TGTGCCAGCAGTCTGAGCCACGAGCAGTACTTC. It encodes CASSLSHEQYF.

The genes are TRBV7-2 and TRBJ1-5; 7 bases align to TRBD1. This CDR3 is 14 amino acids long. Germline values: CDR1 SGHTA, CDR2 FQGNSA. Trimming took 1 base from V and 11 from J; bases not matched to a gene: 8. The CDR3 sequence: CASSLGTGPASQHF. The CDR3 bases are TGTGCCAGCAGCTTAGGGACAGGCCCTGCGTCCCAGCATTTT. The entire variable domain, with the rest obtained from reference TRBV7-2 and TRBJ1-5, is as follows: GAGVSQSPSNKVTEKGKDVELRCDPISGHTALYWYRQSLGQGLEFLIYFQGNSAPDKSGLPSDRFSAERTGGSVSTLTIQRTQQEDSAVYLCASSLGTGPASQHFGDGTRLSIL.